One and the same sample provided the 9 T cell receptor beta chains below, sequenced in a study of graft-versus-host responses after intestinal transplantation. Sequencing used immunoSEQ multiplex PCR; TCRdb keeps in-frame clones, though not all of them. The sample lists over 9,000 clones, about 95% occurring once. The specimen comprised bone marrow, sampled 521 days after intestinal transplantation. Receptors originate from a human patient who received an intestinal transplant, so some T cells may come from the graft donor.

This sequence joins TRBV19 and TRBJ2-2; 9 nucleotides line up with TRBD1. The CDR3 spans 17 residues. The V and J ends lost 5 bases and 4 bases, in that order; junction bases with no gene match: 11. From germline, CDR1 is LNHDA and CDR2 SQIVND (reference sequence). CDR3 protein: CASSRGRTGAGTGELFF. CDR3 nucleotide sequence: TGTGCCAGTAGTCGGGGAAGGACAGGGGCGGGCACCGGGGAGCTGTTTTTT. Based on the CDR3 plus reference TRBV19 and TRBJ2-2, the full variable domain is DGGITQSPKYLFRKEGQNVTLSCEQNLNHDAMYWYRQDPGQGLRLIYYSQIVNDFQKGDIAEGYSVSREKKESFPLTVTSAQKNPTAFYLCASSRGRTGAGTGELFFGEGSRLTVL.

The chain carries TRBV6-6 and TRBJ1-4; a weak D match, TRBD1 (5 bases). Germline V gene sequence: CDR1 MNHNY, CDR2 SVGAGI (reference sequence). V was cut by 8 bases and J by 5 bases, with 12 bases left in between. CDR3 length equals 13 residues. CDR3 residues: CASSQQANEKLFF. The CDR3 DNA reads as TGTGCCAGCTCCCAACAGGCAAATGAAAAACTGTTTTTT.

This sequence joins TRBV4-3 and TRBJ1-2; 9 nucleotides match TRBD1. With 2 bases clipped from V and 8 bases from J, the junction kept 6 bases outside the gene matches. Germline V gene sequence: CDR1 LGHNA, CDR2 YSLEER. This CDR3 region has 14 residues. Here the CDR3 DNA reads TGCGCCAGCAGCCAACCTAGGACAGGGGCAGGCTACACCTTC. This encodes CASSQPRTGAGYTF.

The chain employs TRBV25-1 and TRBJ2-7; D is undetermined. The ends were cut back, 5 bases at V and 4 bases at J, with 9 bases in the middle. The CDR3 covers 12 residues. Germline values: CDR1 MGHDK, CDR2 SYGVNS. For the CDR3, the DNA is TGTGCCAGCAGTACACTACTATACGAGCAGTACTTC. Amino acid sequence: CASSTLLYEQYF.

The chain combines TRBV30 with TRBJ1-2, with no clear D. From germline, CDR1 is GTSNPN and CDR2 SVGIG (reference sequence). Trimming cost V 6 bases and J 3 bases, with 14 bases left between them. The CDR3 consists of 13 residues. The DNA of the CDR3 is TGTGCCTGCGATCAGACTGGTGACTATGGCTACACCTTC. It codes for CACDQTGDYGYTF.

The J gene is TRBJ2-7, the V gene TRBV18; no clear D gene. V lost 3 bases, J lost 0 bases, and 12 bases lay in between. Germline V gene data show CDR1 as KGHSH and CDR2 as LQKENI. The CDR3 has 15 residues. The CDR3: CASSPSSKSSYEQYF. CDR3 nucleotide sequence: TGTGCCAGCTCACCGTCATCAAAAAGCTCCTACGAGCAGTACTTC.

The V call is TRBV4-1, the J call TRBJ2-1; D gene uncertain. Germline CDR1 and CDR2: MGHRA and YSYEKL. The V and J ends lost 0 bases and 1 base respectively, with 10 bases between them. The CDR3 runs 16 residues. The DNA of the CDR3 is TGCGCCAGCAGCCAAGATGAGGCGGAGTCCTACAATGAGCAGTTCTTC. Its protein product is CASSQDEAESYNEQFF.

The rearrangement links TRBV28 to TRBJ1-4; 8 bases match TRBD1. This CDR3 is 17 amino acids long. CDR1 is MDHEN and CDR2 is SYDVKM in the germline V gene. The junction had 8 bases not matched to a gene; V was cut back by 1 base and J by 4 bases. The CDR3 loop is CASSLFNWGQDNEKLFF. The CDR3 DNA follows: TGTGCCAGCAGTTTATTTAATTGGGGACAGGATAATGAAAAACTGTTTTTT.

CDR3 sequence reads: CASSLASGLAGNNEQFF. The CDR3 DNA reads as TGTGCCAGCAGCTTAGCGAGCGGGCTAGCGGGAAACAATGAGCAGTTCTTC. The chain links TRBV7-7 to TRBJ2-1; 9 bases map to TRBD2. Trimming took 0 bases from V and 5 from J; bases not matched to a gene: 8. Germline CDR1 is SSHAT and CDR2 is FNYEAQ (reference sequence). CDR3 length equals 17 residues.